This TCR beta chain was documented in a study of cytomegalovirus exposure and HLA in healthy donors (TCRdb year 2017). Background for the entire study: A later analysis indicated that the roughly 120 validation repertoires were generated on the platform also employed for the 600 to 750 repertoires of the first cohort. The aim of the study was to test whether cataloging public T cell receptors could identify signatures of past pathogen exposure. To predict cytomegalovirus infection status, the study brought together high-throughput TCR immunosequencing, statistical association of individual TCRs with disease status, and machine learning. Along with the roughly 710-subject first cohort, a separate validation cohort of over 90 different subjects was used. Points the paper makes about the study in general: In vitro tests confirmed that a few of the cytomegalovirus-associated TCR beta chains recognize cytomegalovirus antigens. The authors suggested that the approach could potentially be extended to other disease states and immunological phenotypes. Across donors, most TCR sequences were observed very rarely, whereas some public TCRs were present in many individuals. The classifier was reported to diagnose cytomegalovirus status with high specificity and sensitivity in both the original cohort and the validation cohort. In a later analysis, TCRs clustered in the first cohort were found to also tend to co-occur in the roughly 110 validation repertoires, with 94% of cluster scores above 0. The validation cohort had no HLA typing available for a later analysis, so co-occurrence within that cohort was assessed over all 120 or so repertoires. A total of 150 to 200 TCR beta chains were listed by the study as associated with cytomegalovirus.

V was cut back by 9 bases and J by 1 base, leaving a gap of 18 bases between them. The CDR3 runs 15 amino acids, cysteine and phenylalanine included. Only the CDR3 part of the read is kept: 45 bases, read in frame from the first base. CDR1 and CDR2 are read off the germline V gene as SGHRS and YFSETQ. The library was made by the immunoSEQ multiplex PCR assay. As for the original processing: To diagnose cytomegalovirus status from the catalog of TCR beta chain sequences, a statistical classification framework was built. As stored in TCRdb, this immuneACCESS dataset retains in-frame rearrangements with V and J assigned. A fraction of the clones does not appear; measured against another copy, unresolved V genes explain less than half of the discrepancy, and the remainder lacks a known reason. The V and J calls and clone size come from that table; D and trimming were worked out from the DNA. The sample table holds around 60,000 clones, of which approximately 90% were seen once. Over 1% of the sample lies in the top ten.

With respect to this clone: The antigen this receptor binds is unknown. There are no base qualities to consult, and no much larger clone falls within one base.

The donors were included in the validation cohort of 100 to 150 subjects, a group kept apart from the roughly 680-subject first cohort. The sample was PBMCs. The TCR comes from a woman younger than 35 in good health and CMV-seronegative. The rearranged segments are TRBV5-1 and TRBJ2-3, and possibly TRBD2, on 6 matching bases. The nucleotides are TGCGCCACCTCCCACCGGGACTTTCGCACAGATACGCAGTATTTT. Translated, this gives CATSHRDFRTDTQYF.